This T cell receptor beta chain comes out of a study of blood T cell repertoires in COVID-19 (dated by TCRdb to 2020 to 2022). Broadly, across the study: Collaborator samples came from the United States, Italy and Spain and covered acute and convalescent phases of COVID-19. The material from the prospective study consisted of cDNA or gDNA derived from T cells, B-cell-depleted T cells, or PBMCs. The dataset comprised deeply sampled blood TCRbeta repertoires from subjects exposed to, actively infected with, or recovered from COVID-19. The repertoires were released in a freely available public database intended as a resource for research on the immune response to SARS-CoV-2. Samples were obtained from the ongoing ImmuneRACE study (first 160 participants) and from about 1,300 subjects provided by 6 global collaborators. The sample metadata nearly always contained a de-identified subject ID, COVID-19 status, age in years and sex. Where available, HLA class I and class II types were obtained from metadata supplied by the sample provider rather than from assay-based typing. The investigation overall reported the following: Clinical and demographic metadata were provided uncurated, with the amount varying by source and participant.

TCRbeta CDR3 regions were amplified from genomic DNA by means of the immunoSEQ Assay, a bias-controlled multiplex PCR. On the authors' methods: The number of nucleated cells in each sample was estimated by amplification of reference gene primers within the assay. To quantify the absolute abundance of each unique TCRbeta CDR3 rearrangement, sequence reads were collapsed and filtered. For each sample, productive Simpson clonality was calculated as the square root of Simpson's diversity index over productive rearrangements. TCRdb holds this immuneACCESS table with in-frame rearrangements only. Some clones are missing; in checked studies, unresolved V genes explain under half, and the rest has no known cause. That table gives V, J and clone size, and the DNA gave D and trimming. This sample is represented by some 260,000 clones; roughly 77% of them were singletons. The ten largest clones represent 3.3% of the sample.

Collaborating institutions collected whole blood in K2EDTA tubes following their own protocols. For TCRbeta analysis, collaborators shipped samples as frozen whole blood, isolated PBMCs, or DNA extracted from either of those sample types. Details on this clone: Its antigen has not been determined. No quality values exist for individual bases; no much larger clone is one base distant.

The source is a woman of 80 years or more with acute or convalescent COVID-19. The sample was peripheral blood.

The DNA reads as follows: TGTGCCAGCAGTGCGCCTACCGGGACAGGGACGTCCGGCGGCTACACCTTC. It translates as CASSAPTGTGTSGGYTF. Recombination joined TRBV6-1 with TRBJ1-2, and TRBD1 matches 9 of the central bases. The CDR3 has 17 amino acids, counting the end cysteine and phenylalanine. Solely the CDR3 DNA is kept, with 51 bases framed from the first base. CDR1 MNHNS and CDR2 SASEGT are derived from the germline V gene. After removal of 4 bases from V and 8 bases from J, the junction retains 17 bases not matched to a gene.